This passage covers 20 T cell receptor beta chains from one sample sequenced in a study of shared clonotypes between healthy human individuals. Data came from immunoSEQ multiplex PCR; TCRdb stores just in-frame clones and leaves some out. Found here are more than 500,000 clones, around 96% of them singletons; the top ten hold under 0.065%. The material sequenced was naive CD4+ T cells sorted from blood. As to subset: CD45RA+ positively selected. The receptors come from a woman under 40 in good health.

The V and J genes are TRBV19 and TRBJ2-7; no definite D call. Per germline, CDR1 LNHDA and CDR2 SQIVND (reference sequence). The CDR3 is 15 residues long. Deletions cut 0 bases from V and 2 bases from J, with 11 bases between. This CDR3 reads CASSIEKGGAYEQYF. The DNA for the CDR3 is TGTGCCAGTAGTATAGAGAAAGGCGGCGCCTACGAGCAGTACTTC.

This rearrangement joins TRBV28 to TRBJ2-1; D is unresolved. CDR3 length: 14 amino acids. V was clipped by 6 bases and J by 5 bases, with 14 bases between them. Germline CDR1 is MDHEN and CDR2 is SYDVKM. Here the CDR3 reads CASRSVGWDNEQFF. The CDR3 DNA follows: TGTGCCAGCAGGTCGGTGGGTTGGGACAATGAGCAGTTCTTC.

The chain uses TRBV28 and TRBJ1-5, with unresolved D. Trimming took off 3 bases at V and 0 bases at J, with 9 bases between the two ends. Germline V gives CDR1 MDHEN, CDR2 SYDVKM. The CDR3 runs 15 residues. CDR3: CASSFGSHSNQPQHF. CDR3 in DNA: TGTGCCAGCAGTTTTGGCAGTCATAGCAATCAGCCCCAGCATTTT.

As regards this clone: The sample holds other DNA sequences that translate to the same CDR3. CDR3 sequence reads: CASSLGQESTDTQYF. The CDR3 nucleotides read TGCGCCAGCAGCTTGGGACAGGAAAGCACAGATACGCAGTATTTT. This chain connects TRBV5-1 to TRBJ2-3; D is perhaps TRBD1 (6 bases). The length of the CDR3 is 15 residues. V was trimmed by 0 bases and J by 0 bases, leaving 8 bases between them. Germline V CDR1 and CDR2: SGHRS, YFSETQ.

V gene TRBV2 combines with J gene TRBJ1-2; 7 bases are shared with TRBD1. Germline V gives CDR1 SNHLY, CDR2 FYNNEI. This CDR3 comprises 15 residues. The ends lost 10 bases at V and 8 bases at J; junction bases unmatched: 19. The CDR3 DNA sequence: TGTGCCACCCAAGAGGACAGGCTACGTGTAGGAGGCTACACCTTC. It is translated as CATQEDRLRVGGYTF. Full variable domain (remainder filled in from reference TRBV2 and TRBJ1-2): EPEVTQTPSHQVTQMGQEVILRCVPISNHLYFYWYRQILGQKVEFLVSFYNNEISEKSEIFDDQFSVERPDGSNFTLKIRSTKLEDSAMYFCATQEDRLRVGGYTFGSGTRLTVV.

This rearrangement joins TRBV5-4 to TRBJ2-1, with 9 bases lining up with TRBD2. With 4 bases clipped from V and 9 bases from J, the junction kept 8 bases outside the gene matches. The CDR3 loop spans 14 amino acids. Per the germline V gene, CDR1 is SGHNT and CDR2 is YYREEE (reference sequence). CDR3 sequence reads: CASSPGLASGEQFF. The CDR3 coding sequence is TGTGCCAGCAGCCCGGGACTAGCCTCGGGTGAGCAGTTCTTC.

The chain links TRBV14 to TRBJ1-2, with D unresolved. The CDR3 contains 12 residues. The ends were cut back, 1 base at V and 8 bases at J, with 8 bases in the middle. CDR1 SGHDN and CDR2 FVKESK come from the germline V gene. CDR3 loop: CASSQGGVGYTF. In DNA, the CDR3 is TGTGCCAGCAGCCAAGGGGGAGTCGGCTACACCTTC.

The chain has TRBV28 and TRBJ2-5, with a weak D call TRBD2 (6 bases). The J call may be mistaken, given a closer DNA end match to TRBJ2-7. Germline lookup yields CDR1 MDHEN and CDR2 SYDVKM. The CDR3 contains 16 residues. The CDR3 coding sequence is TGTGCCAGCAGCACCGGCGGGACCCGAAGCCGTTACGAGCAGTACTTC. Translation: CASSTGGTRSRYEQYF.

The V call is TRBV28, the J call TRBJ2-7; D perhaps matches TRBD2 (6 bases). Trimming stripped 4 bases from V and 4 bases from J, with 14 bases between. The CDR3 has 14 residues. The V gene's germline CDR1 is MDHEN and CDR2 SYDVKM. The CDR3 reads CASSSSGTGYEQYF. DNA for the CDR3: TGTGCCAGCAGTTCCTCCGGGACTGGGTACGAGCAGTACTTC.

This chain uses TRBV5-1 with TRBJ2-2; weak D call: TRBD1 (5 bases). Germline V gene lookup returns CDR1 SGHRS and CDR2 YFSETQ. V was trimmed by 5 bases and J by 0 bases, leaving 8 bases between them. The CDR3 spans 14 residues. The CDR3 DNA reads TGCGCCAGCAGTGAAGGGGCGAACACCGGGGAGCTGTTTTTT. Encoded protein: CASSEGANTGELFF.

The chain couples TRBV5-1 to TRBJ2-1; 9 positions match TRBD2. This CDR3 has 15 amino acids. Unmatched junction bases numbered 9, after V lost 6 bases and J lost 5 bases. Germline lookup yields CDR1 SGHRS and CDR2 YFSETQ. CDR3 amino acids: CASTGRSGRNNEQFF. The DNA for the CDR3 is TGCGCCAGCACGGGGCGTAGCGGGAGAAACAATGAGCAGTTCTTC.

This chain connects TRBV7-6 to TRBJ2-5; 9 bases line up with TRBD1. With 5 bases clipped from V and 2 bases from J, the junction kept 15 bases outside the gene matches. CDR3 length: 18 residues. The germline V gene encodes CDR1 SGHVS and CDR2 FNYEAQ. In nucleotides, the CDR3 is TGTGCCAGCAGCCGTAGGACAGGGGTTTGGGGTCTGCAAGAGACCCAGTACTTC. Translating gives CASSRRTGVWGLQETQYF.

CDR3 DNA: TGTGCCAGCAGTCCGGACAGGGACTATGGCTACACCTTC. Protein product: CASSPDRDYGYTF. The chain has TRBV6-1 and TRBJ1-2, with 8 bases identical to TRBD1. V lost 5 bases to trimming and J lost 3 bases; unmatched junction nucleotides: 2. The V gene's germline CDR1 is MNHNS and CDR2 SASEGT. The CDR3 runs 13 residues.

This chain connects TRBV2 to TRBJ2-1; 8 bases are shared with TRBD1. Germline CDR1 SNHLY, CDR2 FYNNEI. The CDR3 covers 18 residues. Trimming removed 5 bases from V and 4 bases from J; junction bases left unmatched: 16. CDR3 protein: CASSQWDRLSMGYNEQFF. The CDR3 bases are TGTGCCAGCAGTCAATGGGACAGGCTATCGATGGGTTACAATGAGCAGTTCTTC.

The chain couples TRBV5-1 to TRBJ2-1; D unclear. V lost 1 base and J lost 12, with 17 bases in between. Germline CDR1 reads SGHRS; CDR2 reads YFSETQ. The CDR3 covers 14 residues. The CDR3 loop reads CASSLSVDGFVQFF. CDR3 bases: TGCGCCAGCAGCTTGTCTGTAGACGGTTTTGTGCAGTTCTTC.

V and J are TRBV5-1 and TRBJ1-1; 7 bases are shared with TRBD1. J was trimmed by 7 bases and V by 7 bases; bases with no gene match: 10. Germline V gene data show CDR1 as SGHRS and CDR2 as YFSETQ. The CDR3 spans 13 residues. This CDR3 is CASGLQGEVEAFF. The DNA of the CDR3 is TGCGCCAGCGGCCTTCAGGGGGAAGTTGAAGCTTTCTTT.

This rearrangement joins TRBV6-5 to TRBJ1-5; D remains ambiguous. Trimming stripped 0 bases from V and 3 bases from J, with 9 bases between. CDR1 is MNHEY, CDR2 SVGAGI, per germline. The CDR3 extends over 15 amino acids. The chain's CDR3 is CASSYSARLNQPQHF. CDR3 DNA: TGTGCCAGCAGTTACTCCGCCAGACTCAATCAGCCCCAGCATTTT.

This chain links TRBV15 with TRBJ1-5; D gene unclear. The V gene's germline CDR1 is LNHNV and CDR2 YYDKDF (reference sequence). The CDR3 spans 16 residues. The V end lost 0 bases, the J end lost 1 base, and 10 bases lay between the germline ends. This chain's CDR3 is CATSRDRSGSNQPQHF. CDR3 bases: TGTGCCACCAGCAGAGATAGGTCCGGGAGCAATCAGCCCCAGCATTTT.

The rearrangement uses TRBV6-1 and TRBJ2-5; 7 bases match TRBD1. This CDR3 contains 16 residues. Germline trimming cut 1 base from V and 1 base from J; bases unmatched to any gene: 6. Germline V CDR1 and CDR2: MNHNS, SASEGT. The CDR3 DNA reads TGTGCCAGCAGTGAAGGACCGACAGGGCCCCAAGAGACCCAGTACTTC. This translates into CASSEGPTGPQETQYF.

The CDR3 nucleotides are TGTGCCAGCACCAGCGGACTAGCGTACTACAATGAGCAGTTCTTC. Its translation: CASTSGLAYYNEQFF. This chain links TRBV28 with TRBJ2-1, with 9 bases matching TRBD2. This CDR3 is 15 amino acids long. From germline, CDR1 is MDHEN and CDR2 SYDVKM. V shed 7 bases and J 3 bases; nucleotides not matched to a gene: 7.